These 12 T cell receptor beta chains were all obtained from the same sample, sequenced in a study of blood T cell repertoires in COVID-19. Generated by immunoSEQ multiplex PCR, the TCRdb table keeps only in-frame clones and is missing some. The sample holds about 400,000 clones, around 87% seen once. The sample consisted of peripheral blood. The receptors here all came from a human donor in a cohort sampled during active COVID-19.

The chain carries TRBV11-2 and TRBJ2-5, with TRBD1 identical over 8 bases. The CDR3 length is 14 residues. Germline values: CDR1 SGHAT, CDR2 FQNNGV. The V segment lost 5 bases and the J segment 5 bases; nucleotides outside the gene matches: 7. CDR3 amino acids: CASSHGQGEETQYF. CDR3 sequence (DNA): TGTGCCAGCAGCCATGGACAGGGAGAGGAGACCCAGTACTTC.

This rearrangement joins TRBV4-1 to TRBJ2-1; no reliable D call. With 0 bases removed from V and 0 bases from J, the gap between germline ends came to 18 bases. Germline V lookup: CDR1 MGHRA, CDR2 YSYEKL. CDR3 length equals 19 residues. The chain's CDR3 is CASSQEKSSSHLSYNEQFF. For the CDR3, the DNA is TGCGCCAGCAGCCAAGAGAAGTCGAGCTCGCATCTCTCCTACAATGAGCAGTTCTTC.

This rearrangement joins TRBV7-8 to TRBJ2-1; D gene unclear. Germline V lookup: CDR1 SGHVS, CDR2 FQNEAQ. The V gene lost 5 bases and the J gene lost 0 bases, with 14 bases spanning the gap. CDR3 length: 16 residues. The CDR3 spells CASSRAGSSSYNEQFF. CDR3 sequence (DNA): TGTGCCAGCAGCCGAGCCGGCTCTAGCTCCTACAATGAGCAGTTCTTC.

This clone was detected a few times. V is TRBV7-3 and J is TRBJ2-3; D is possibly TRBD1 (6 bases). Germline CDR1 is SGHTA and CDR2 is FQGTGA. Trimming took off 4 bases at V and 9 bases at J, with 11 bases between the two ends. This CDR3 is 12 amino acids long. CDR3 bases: TGTGCCAGCAGCTCACAGGGTACGACGCAGTATTTT. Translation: CASSSQGTTQYF.

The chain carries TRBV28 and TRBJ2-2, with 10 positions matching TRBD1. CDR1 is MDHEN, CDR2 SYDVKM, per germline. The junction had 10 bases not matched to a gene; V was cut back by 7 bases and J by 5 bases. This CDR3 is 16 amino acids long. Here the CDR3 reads CASKTGGGTGTGELFF. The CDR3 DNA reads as TGTGCCAGCAAGACAGGGGGCGGAACGGGGACCGGGGAGCTGTTTTTT. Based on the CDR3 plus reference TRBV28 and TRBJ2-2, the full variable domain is DVKVTQSSRYLVKRTGEKVFLECVQDMDHENMFWYRQDPGLGLRLIYFSYDVKMKEKGDIPEGYSVSREKKERFSLILESASTNQTSMYLCASKTGGGTGTGELFFGEGSRLTVL.

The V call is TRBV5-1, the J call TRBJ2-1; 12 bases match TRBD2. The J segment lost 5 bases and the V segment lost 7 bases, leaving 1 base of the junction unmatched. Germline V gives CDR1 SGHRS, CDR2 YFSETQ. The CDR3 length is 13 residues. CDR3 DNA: TGCGCCAGCGGACTAGCGGGAAACAATGAGCAGTTCTTC. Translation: CASGLAGNNEQFF.

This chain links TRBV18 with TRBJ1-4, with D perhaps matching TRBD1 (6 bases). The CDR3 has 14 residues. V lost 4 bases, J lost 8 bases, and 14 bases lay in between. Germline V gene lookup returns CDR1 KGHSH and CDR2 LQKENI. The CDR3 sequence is CASSLEQGNEKLFF. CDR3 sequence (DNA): TGTGCCAGCTCACTGGAACAGGGAAACGAAAAACTGTTTTTT.

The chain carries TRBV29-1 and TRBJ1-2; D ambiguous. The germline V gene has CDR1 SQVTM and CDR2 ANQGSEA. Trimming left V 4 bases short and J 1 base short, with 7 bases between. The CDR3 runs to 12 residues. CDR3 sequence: CSVAGVNYGYTF. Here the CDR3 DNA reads TGCAGCGTTGCCGGGGTTAACTATGGCTACACCTTC. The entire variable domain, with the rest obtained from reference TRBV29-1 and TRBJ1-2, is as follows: SAVISQKPSRDICQRGTSLTIQCQVDSQVTMMFWYRQQPGQSLTLIATANQGSEATYESGFVIDKFPISRPNLTFSTLTVSNMSPEDSSIYLCSVAGVNYGYTFGSGTRLTVV.

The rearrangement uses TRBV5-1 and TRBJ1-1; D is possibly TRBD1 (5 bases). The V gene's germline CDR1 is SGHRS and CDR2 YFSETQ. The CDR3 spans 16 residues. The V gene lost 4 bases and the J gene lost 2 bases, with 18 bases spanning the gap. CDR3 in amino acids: CASSPPTAEDNTEAFF. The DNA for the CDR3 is TGCGCCAGCAGCCCCCCGACAGCAGAGGATAACACTGAAGCTTTCTTT.

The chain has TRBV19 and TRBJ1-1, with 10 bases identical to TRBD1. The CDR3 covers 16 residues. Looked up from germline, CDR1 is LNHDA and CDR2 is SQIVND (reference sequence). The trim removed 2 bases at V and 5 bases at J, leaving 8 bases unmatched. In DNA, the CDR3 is TGTGCCAGTAGTATACTTCTTGGGACAGGGGTGACTGAAGCTTTCTTT. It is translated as CASSILLGTGVTEAFF.

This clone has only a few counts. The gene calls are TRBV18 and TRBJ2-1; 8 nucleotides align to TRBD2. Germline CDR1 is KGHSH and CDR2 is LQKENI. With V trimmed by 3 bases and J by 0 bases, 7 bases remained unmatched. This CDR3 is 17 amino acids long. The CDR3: CASSPPRGGPSYNEQFF. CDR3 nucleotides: TGTGCCAGCTCACCTCCTCGGGGGGGGCCCTCCTACAATGAGCAGTTCTTC. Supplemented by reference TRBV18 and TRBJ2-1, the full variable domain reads NAGVMQNPRHLVRRRGQEARLRCSPMKGHSHVYWYRQLPEEGLKFMVYLQKENIIDESGMPKERFSAEFPKEGPSILRIQQVVRGDSAAYFCASSPPRGGPSYNEQFFGPGTRLTVL.

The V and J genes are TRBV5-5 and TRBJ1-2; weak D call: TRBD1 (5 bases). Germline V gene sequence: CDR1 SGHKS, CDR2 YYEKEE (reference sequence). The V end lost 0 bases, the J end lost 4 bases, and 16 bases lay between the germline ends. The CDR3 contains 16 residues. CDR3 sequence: CASSLGGMGRVYGYTF. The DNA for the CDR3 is TGTGCCAGCAGCTTGGGGGGTATGGGCAGGGTCTATGGCTACACCTTC.